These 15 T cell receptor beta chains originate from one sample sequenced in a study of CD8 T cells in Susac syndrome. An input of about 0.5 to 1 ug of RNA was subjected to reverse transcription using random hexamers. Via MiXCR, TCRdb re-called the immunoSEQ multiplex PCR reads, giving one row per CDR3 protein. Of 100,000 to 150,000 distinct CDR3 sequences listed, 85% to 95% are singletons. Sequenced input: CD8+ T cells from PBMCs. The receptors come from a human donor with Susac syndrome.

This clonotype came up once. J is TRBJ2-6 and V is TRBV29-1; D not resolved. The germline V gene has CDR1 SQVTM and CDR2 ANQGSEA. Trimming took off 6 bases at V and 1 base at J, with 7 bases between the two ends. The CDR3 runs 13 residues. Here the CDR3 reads CSVRSSGANVLTF. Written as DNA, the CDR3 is TGCAGCGTCAGAAGTTCTGGGGCCAACGTCCTGACTTTC.

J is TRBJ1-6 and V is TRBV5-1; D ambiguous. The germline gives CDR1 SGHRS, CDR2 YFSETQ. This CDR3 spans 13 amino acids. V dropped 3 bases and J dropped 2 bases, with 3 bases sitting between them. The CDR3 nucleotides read TGCGCCAGCAGCTCAACCTATAATTCACCCCTCCACTTT. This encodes CASSSTYNSPLHF.

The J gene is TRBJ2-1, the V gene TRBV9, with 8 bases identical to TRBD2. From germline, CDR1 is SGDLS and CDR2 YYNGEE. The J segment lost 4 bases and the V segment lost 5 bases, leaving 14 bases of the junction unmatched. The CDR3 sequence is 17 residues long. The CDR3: CASSHRPSGGVYNEQFF. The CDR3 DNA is TGTGCCAGCAGTCATAGACCGAGCGGGGGAGTATACAATGAGCAGTTCTTC. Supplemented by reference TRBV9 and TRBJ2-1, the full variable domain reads DSGVTQTPKHLITATGQRVTLRCSPRSGDLSVYWYQQSLDQGLQFLIQYYNGEERAKGNILERFSAQQFPDLHSELNLSSLELGDSALYFCASSHRPSGGVYNEQFFGPGTRLTVL.

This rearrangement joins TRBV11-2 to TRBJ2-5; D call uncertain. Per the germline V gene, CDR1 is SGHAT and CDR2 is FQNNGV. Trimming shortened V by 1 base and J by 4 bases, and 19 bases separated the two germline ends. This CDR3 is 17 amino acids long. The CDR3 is CASSLVLSVGAGETQYF. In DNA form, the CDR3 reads TGTGCCAGCAGCTTAGTCTTGTCGGTCGGCGCCGGAGAGACCCAGTACTTC.

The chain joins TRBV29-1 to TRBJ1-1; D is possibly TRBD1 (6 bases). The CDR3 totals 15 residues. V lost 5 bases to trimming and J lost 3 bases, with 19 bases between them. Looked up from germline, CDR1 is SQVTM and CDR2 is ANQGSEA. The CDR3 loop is CSVRRLGAGDTEAFF. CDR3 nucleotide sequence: TGCAGCGTTCGGAGATTGGGGGCCGGAGACACTGAAGCTTTCTTT.

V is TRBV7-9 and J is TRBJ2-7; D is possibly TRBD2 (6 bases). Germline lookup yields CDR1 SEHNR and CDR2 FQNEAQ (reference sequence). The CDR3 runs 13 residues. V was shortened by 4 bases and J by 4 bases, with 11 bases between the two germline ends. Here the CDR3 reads CASSSGLKYEQYF. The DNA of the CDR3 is TGTGCCAGCAGCTCGGGACTCAAATACGAGCAGTACTTC. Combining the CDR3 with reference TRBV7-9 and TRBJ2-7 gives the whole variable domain DTGVSQNPRHKITKRGQNVTFRCDPISEHNRLYWYRQTLGQGPEFLTYFQNEAQLEKSRLLSDRFSAERPKGSFSTLEIQRTEQGDSAMYLCASSSGLKYEQYFGPGTRLTVT.

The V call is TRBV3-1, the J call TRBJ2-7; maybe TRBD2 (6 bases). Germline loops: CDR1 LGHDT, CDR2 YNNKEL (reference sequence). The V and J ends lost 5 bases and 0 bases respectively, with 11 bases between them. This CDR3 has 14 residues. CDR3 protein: CASSGDSHSYEQYF. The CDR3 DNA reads TGTGCCAGCAGCGGGGACTCCCACTCCTACGAGCAGTACTTC.

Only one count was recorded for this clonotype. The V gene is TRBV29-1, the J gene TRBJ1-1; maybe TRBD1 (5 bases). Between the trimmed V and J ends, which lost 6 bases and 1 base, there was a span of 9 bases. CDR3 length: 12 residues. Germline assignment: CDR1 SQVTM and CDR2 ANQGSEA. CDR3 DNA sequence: TGCAGCGTGCTACAGGAGAACACTGAAGCTTTCTTT. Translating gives CSVLQENTEAFF.

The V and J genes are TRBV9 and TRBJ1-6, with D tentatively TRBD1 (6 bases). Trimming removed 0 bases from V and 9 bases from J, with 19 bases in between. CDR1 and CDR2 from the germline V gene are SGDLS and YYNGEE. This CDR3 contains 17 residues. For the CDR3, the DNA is TGTGCCAGCAGCGTAGCTCAGTGGTCGTCAGGGGTTTCACCCCTCCACTTT. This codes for CASSVAQWSSGVSPLHF. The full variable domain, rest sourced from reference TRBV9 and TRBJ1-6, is DSGVTQTPKHLITATGQRVTLRCSPRSGDLSVYWYQQSLDQGLQFLIQYYNGEERAKGNILERFSAQQFPDLHSELNLSSLELGDSALYFCASSVAQWSSGVSPLHFGNGTRLTVT.

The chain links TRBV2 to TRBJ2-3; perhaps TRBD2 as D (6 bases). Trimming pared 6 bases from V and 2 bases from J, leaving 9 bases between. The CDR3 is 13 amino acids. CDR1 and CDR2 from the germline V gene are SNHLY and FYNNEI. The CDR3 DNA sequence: TGTGCCAGCAGCGGGGGTAACACAGATACGCAGTATTTT. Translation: CASSGGNTDTQYF.

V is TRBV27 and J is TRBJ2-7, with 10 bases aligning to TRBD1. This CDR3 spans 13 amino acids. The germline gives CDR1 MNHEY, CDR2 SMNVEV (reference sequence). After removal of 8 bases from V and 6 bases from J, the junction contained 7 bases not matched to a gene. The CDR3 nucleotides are TGTGCCAGCGGGGACAGGGGTTTAACCGAGCAGTACTTC. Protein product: CASGDRGLTEQYF.

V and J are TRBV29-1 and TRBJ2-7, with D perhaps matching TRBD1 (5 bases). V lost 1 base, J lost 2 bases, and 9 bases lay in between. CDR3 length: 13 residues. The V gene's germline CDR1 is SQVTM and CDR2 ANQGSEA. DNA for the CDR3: TGCAGCGTTGAAGCAGGGCGTACCTACGAGCAGTACTTC. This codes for CSVEAGRTYEQYF.

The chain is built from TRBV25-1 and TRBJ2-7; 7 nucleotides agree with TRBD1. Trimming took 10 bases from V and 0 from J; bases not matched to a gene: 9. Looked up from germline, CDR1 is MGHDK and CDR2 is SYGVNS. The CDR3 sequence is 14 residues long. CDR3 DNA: TGTGCCATTGAGAGTAGGGGGCCCTCCTACGAGCAGTACTTC. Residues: CAIESRGPSYEQYF.

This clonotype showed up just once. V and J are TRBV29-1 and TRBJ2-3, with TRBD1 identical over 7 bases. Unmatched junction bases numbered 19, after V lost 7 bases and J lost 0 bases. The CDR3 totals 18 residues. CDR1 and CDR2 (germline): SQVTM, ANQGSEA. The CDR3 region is CSADGTRDSTSSTDTQYF. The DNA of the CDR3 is TGCAGCGCCGACGGAACCAGGGACAGCACCTCTAGCACAGATACGCAGTATTTT.

The CDR3 DNA reads as TGTGCCAGCTTAACGCGGGGGTGGGCAGATACGCAGTATTTT. Translating gives CASLTRGWADTQYF. The chain recombines TRBV12-3 or TRBV12-4 with TRBJ2-3; TRBD2 matches 7 bases. The V and J ends lost 8 bases and 4 bases, in that order; junction bases with no gene match: 9. This CDR3 spans 14 amino acids.